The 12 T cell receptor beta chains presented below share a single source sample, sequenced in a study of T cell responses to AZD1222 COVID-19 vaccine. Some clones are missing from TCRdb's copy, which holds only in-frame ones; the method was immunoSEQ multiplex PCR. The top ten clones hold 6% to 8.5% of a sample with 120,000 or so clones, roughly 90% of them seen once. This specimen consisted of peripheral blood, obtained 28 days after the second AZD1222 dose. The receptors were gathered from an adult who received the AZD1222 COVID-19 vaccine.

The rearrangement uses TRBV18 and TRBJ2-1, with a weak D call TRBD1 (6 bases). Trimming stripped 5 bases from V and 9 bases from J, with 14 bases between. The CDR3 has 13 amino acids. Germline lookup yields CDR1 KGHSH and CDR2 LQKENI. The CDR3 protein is CASSGSQGSEQFF. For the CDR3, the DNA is TGTGCCAGCTCAGGGAGTCAGGGGAGTGAGCAGTTCTTC.

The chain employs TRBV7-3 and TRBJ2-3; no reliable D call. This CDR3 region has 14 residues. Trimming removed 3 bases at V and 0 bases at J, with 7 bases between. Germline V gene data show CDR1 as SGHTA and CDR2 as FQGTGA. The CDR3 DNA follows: TGTGCCAGCAGCTTTACGCCTAGCACAGATACGCAGTATTTT. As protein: CASSFTPSTDTQYF.

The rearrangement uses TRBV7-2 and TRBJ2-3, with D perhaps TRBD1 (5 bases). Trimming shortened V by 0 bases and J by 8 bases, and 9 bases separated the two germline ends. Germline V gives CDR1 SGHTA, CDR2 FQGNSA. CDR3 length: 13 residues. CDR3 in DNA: TGTGCCAGCAGCTTAGCTCTAGGGGCTACGCAGTATTTT. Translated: CASSLALGATQYF. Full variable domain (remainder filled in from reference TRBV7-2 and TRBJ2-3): GAGVSQSPSNKVTEKGKDVELRCDPISGHTALYWYRQSLGQGLEFLIYFQGNSAPDKSGLPSDRFSAERTGGSVSTLTIQRTQQEDSAVYLCASSLALGATQYFGPGTRLTVL.

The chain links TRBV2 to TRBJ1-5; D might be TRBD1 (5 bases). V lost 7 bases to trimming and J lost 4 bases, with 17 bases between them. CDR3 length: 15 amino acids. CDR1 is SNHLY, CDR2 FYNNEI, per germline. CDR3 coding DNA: TGTGCCAGCACCCCGGTGGGGACGTGGAATCAGCCCCAGCATTTT. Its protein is CASTPVGTWNQPQHF. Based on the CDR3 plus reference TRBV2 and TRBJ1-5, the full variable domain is EPEVTQTPSHQVTQMGQEVILRCVPISNHLYFYWYRQILGQKVEFLVSFYNNEISEKSEIFDDQFSVERPDGSNFTLKIRSTKLEDSAMYFCASTPVGTWNQPQHFGDGTRLSIL.

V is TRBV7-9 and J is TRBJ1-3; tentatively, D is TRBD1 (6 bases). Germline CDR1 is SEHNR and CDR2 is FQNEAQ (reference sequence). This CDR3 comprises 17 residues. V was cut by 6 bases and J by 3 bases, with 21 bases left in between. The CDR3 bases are TGTGCCAGCAGGGACACAGGGTCCCCTACTTTTGGAAACACCATATATTTT. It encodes CASRDTGSPTFGNTIYF. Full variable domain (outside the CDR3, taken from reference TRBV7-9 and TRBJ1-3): DTGVSQNPRHKITKRGQNVTFRCDPISEHNRLYWYRQTLGQGPEFLTYFQNEAQLEKSRLLSDRFSAERPKGSFSTLEIQRTEQGDSAMYLCASRDTGSPTFGNTIYFGEGSWLTVV.

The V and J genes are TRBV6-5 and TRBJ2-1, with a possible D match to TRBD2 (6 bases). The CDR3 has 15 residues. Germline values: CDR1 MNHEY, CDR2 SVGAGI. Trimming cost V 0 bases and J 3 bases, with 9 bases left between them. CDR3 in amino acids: CASSYSRDYYNEQFF. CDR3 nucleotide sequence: TGTGCCAGCAGTTACTCGCGGGATTACTACAATGAGCAGTTCTTC.

DNA for the CDR3: TGTGCCAGTAGACCTGGACAGGGCCGCGTGAACACTGAAGCTTTCTTT. Encoded protein: CASRPGQGRVNTEAFF. The chain carries TRBV19 and TRBJ1-1; 8 positions match TRBD1. The J segment lost 0 bases and the V segment lost 6 bases, leaving 9 bases of the junction unmatched. Germline V gene data show CDR1 as LNHDA and CDR2 as SQIVND (reference sequence). There are 16 residues in the CDR3.

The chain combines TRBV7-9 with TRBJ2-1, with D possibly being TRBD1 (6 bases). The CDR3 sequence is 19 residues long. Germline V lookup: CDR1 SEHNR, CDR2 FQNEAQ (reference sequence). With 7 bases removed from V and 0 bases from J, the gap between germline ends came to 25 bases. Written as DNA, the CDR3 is TGTGCCAGCACCCTTAGGGGCAGGGGTACTCCAAGCTCCTACAATGAGCAGTTCTTC. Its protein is CASTLRGRGTPSSYNEQFF.

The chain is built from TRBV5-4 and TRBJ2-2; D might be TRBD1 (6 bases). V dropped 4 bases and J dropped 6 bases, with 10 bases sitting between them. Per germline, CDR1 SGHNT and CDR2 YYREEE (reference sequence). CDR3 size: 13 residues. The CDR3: CASSQDSPGELFF. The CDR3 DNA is TGTGCCAGCAGCCAGGACAGCCCCGGGGAGCTGTTTTTT. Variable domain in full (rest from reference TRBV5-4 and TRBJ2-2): ETGVTQSPTHLIKTRGQQVTLRCSSQSGHNTVSWYQQALGQGPQFIFQYYREEENGRGNFPPRFSGLQFPNYSSELNVNALELDDSALYLCASSQDSPGELFFGEGSRLTVL.

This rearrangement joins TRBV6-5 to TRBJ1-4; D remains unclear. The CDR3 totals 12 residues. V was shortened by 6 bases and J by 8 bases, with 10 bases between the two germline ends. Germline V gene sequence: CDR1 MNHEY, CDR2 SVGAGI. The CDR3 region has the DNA TGTGCCAGCAGGGCAGTAAGGGAAAAACTGTTTTTT. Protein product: CASRAVREKLFF.

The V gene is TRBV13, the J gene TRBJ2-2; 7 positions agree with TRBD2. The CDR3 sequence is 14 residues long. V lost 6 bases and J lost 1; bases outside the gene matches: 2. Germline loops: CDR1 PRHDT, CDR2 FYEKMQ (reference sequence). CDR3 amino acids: CASRERGNTGELFF. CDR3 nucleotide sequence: TGTGCCAGCAGGGAGCGGGGGAACACCGGGGAGCTGTTTTTT.

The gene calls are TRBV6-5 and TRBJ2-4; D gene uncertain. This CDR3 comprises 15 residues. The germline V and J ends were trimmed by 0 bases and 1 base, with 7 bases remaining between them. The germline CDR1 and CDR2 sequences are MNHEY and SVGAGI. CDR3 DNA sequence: TGTGCCAGCAGTTACTCCCGCCTCGCCAAAAACATTCAGTACTTC. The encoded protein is CASSYSRLAKNIQYF.